This T cell receptor (beta chain) was identified during a study of beta chain features in type 1 diabetes. Expressed TCRB transcripts were sequenced after all isolated RNA was converted to cDNA. This table comes from immunoSEQ multiplex PCR, and its TCRdb copy is limited to in-frame clones, with some not included. Of hundreds of thousands of clones listed, about a sixth were seen once; the top ten hold 0.023%. Per donor, one heparinised blood draw averaged approximately 110 mL. Trimming removed 3 bases at V and 1 base at J, with 12 bases between. The CDR3 runs 15 residues. Germline loops: CDR1 KGHSH, CDR2 LQKENI. As for this clone: The same CDR3 is also encoded by other DNA sequences in this sample.

Sequences were obtained from naive CD4+ T cells from blood. This TCR was sampled from a woman between 18 and 29 years old in good health. The chain joins TRBV18 to TRBJ1-1; the D is unclear. CDR3 residues: CASSPPGRTNTEAFF. The CDR3 nucleotides are TGTGCCAGCTCACCCCCCGGGCGGACGAACACTGAAGCTTTCTTT.